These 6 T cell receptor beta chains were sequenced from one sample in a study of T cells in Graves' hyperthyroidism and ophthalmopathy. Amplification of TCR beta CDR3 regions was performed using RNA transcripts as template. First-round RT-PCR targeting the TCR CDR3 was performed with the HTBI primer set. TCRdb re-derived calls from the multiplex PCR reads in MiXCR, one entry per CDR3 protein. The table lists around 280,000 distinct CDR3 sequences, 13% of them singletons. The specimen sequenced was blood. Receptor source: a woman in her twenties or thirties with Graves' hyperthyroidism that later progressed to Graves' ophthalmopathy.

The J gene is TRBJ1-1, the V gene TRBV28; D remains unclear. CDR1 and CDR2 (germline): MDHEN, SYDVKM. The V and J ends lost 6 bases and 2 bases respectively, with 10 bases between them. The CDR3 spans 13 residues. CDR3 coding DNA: TGTGCCAGCAGCCTGATGGATAACACTGAAGCTTTCTTT. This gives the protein CASSLMDNTEAFF.

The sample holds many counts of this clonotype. The CDR3: CASTLGTTRADTQYF. In DNA, the CDR3 is TGTGCCAGCACCCTCGGGACTACAAGGGCAGATACGCAGTATTTT. This chain connects TRBV2 to TRBJ2-3; 7 nucleotides align to TRBD2. The CDR3 runs 15 residues. Germline CDR1 and CDR2: SNHLY and FYNNEI. V shed 7 bases and J 4 bases; nucleotides not matched to a gene: 11.

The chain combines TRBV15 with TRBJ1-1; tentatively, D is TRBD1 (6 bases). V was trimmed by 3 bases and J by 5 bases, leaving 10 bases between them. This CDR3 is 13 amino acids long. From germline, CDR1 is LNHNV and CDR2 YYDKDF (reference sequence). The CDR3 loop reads CATSSRGGTEAFF. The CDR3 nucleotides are TGTGCCACCAGCAGCAGGGGAGGAACTGAAGCTTTCTTT. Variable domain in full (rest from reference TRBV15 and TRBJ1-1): DAMVIQNPRYQVTQFGKPVTLSCSQTLNHNVMYWYQQKSSQAPKLLFHYYDKDFNNEADTPDNFQSRRPNTSFCFLDIRSPGLGDTAMYLCATSSRGGTEAFFGQGTRLTVV.

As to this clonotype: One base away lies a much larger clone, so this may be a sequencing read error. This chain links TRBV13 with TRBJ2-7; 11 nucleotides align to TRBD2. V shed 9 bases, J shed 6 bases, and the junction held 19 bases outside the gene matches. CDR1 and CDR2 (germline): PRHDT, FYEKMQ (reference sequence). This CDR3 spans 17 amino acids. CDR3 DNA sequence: TGTGCCAGGAGCCCGACTAGCGGGGTCCCTACTCCTCTCGAGCAGTACTTC. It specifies CARSPTSGVPTPLEQYF.

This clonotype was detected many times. The CDR3 region has the DNA TGTGCCAGCGGACAGGGGGCTAACAATCAGCCCCAGCATTTT. As protein: CASGQGANNQPQHF. The chain employs TRBV28 and TRBJ1-5, with 11 positions matching TRBD1. Germline loops: CDR1 MDHEN, CDR2 SYDVKM. After removal of 8 bases from V and 3 bases from J, the junction contained 3 bases not matched to a gene. This CDR3 has 14 residues.

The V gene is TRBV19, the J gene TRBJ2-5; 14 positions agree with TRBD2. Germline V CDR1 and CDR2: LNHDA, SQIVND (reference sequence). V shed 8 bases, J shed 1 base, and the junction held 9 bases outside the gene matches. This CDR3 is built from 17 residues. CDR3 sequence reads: CASGWTSGRMGQETQYF. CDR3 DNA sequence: TGTGCCAGTGGCTGGACTAGCGGGAGGATGGGCCAAGAGACCCAGTACTTC.